One and the same sample provided the 8 T cell receptor beta chains below, sequenced in a study of T cells in women clearing cervical HPV infection. Data came from immunoSEQ multiplex PCR; TCRdb stores just in-frame clones and leaves some out. The sample's table shows around 22,000 clones. The sequencing sample was made of blood buffy coat. Receptors were obtained from a woman between 18 and 70 years old with a cervical HPV16 infection that either progressed to CIN3+ or cleared (not recorded which).

In the case of this clone: The read gets to within 3 residues of the CDR3 end, and the germline J gene fills in the rest. The V gene is TRBV7-8, the J gene TRBJ1-3; 8 bases are shared with TRBD1. The CDR3 is 15 amino acids. CDR1 is SGHVS and CDR2 is FQNEAQ in the germline V gene. Losses at the gene ends were 1 base for V and 3 bases for J; bases not matched to a gene: 2. The CDR3 DNA, read in part, is TGTGCCAGCAGCTTAGACAGGGGGTTTGGAAACACC. Its protein is CASSLDRGFGNT. The full-length CDR3 reads as CASSLDRGFGNTIYF.

Worth noting for this clone: The read gets to within 3 residues of the CDR3 end, and the germline J gene fills in the rest. The chain uses TRBV12-3 or TRBV12-4 and TRBJ2-7; 8 bases are a match to TRBD1. The CDR3 length is 12 residues. After removal of 8 bases from V and 3 bases from J, the junction contained 3 bases not matched to a gene. The CDR3 sequence is CASEGQDYEQYF. CDR3 bases read: TGTGCCAGCGAGGGACAGGACTACGAG.

As for this clone: The sequence runs out 3 residues before the end of the CDR3; the remainder is reconstructed from the germline J gene. This chain links TRBV7-8 with TRBJ1-5, with D possibly TRBD1 on 5 matching bases. Germline V gene data show CDR1 as SGHVS and CDR2 as FQNEAQ. Deletions cut 1 base from V and 3 bases from J, with 10 bases between. CDR3 length equals 15 residues. CDR3 loop: CASSLVEDNNQPQHF. Partial CDR3 DNA: TGTGCCAGCAGCTTAGTTGAGGACAACAATCAGCCC.

This CDR3 is CASSDRGGQPQHF. CDR3 bases read: TGTGCCAGCAGTGACAGGGGAGGGCAGCCC. The chain links TRBV6-4 to TRBJ1-5, with D perhaps matching TRBD1 (5 bases). The CDR3 extends 3 residues past the end of the read, so its final part is completed from the germline J gene. The CDR3 has 13 amino acids. The germline V gene encodes CDR1 MRHNA and CDR2 SNTAGT. With 2 bases removed from V and 7 bases from J, the gap between germline ends came to 9 bases.

In the case of this clone: Coverage ceases 3 residues before the CDR3 finishes, and the germline J gene fills in the end. The gene calls are TRBV10-3 and TRBJ1-2; 10 nucleotides match TRBD1. CDR3 length: 13 amino acids. Unmatched junction bases numbered 3, after V lost 5 bases and J lost 6 bases. Germline-derived CDR1 and CDR2 are ENHRY and SYGVKD. Partial CDR3 DNA: TGTGCCATCAGTCATGACAGGGGGCATGGC. The encoded protein is CAISHDRGHG. The entire CDR3 reads CAISHDRGHGYTF.

Remarks on this clone: The read is 3 residues too short to cover the CDR3 end, so that end is filled in from the germline J gene. The chain joins TRBV5-5 to TRBJ2-1; D is ambiguous. The CDR3 totals 11 residues. The V end was cut by 4 bases, the J end by 8 bases, with 7 bases between. Germline V CDR1 and CDR2: SGHKS, YYEKEE (reference sequence). The CDR3 spells CASSLVDEQFF. The sequenced part of the CDR3 DNA is TGTGCCAGCAGCCTAGTCGATGAG. Drawing the rest from reference TRBV5-5 and TRBJ2-1, the complete variable domain is DAGVTQSPTHLIKTRGQQVTLRCSPISGHKSVSWYQQVLGQGPQFIFQYYEKEERGRGNFPDRFSARQFPNYSSELNVNALLLGDSALYLCASSLVDEQFFGPGTRLTVL.

Worth noting for this clone: Read data end 3 residues before the CDR3 end; the end is taken from the germline J gene. The chain joins TRBV6-4 to TRBJ2-1; D gene uncertain. Trimming took 4 bases from V and 0 from J, leaving 10 bases between them. CDR1 MRHNA and CDR2 SNTAGT come from the germline V gene. This CDR3 has 15 amino acids. CDR3 in amino acids: CASSASGGSYNEQFF. CDR3 bases read: TGTGCCAGCAGTGCATCCGGCGGCTCCTACAATGAG.

Note on this clone: Coverage ceases 3 residues before the CDR3 finishes, and the germline J gene fills in the end. This rearrangement joins TRBV7-9 to TRBJ1-3, with no clear D. V lost 4 bases and J lost 2, with 9 bases in between. Germline lookup yields CDR1 SEHNR and CDR2 FQNEAQ (reference sequence). The CDR3 consists of 14 residues. CDR3 residues: CASSSLSAGNTIYF. CDR3 bases read: TGTGCCAGCAGCTCTCTATCGGCTGGAAACACC.